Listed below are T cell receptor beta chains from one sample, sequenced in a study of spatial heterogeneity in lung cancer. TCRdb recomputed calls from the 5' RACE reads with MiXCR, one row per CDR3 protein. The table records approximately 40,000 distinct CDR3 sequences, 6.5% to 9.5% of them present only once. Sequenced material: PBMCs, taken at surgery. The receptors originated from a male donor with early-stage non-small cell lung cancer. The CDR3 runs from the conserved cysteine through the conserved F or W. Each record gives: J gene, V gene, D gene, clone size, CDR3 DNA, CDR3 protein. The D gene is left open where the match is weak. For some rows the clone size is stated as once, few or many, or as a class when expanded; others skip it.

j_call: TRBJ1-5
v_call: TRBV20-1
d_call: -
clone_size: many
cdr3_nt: TGCAGTGCTAACACAGGGAATCAGCCCCAGCATTTT
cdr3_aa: CSANTGNQPQHF

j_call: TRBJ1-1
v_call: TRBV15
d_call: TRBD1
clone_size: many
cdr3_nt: TGTGCCACCAGCACATCAATGCTTCAGGGGGCTGAAGCTTTCTTT
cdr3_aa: CATSTSMLQGAEAFF

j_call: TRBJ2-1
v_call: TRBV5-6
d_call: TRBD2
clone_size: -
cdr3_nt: TGTGCCAGCAGGCGACTAGCGGCCACCTCCCAGGGGCAGTTCTTC
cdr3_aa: CASRRLAATSQGQFF

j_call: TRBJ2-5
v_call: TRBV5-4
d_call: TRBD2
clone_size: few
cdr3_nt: TGTGCCAGCAGCTATGGGGCGGGAGGGCCGGAGACCCAGTACTTC
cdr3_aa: CASSYGAGGPETQYF

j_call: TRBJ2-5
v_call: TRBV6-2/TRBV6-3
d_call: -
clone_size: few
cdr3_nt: TGTGCCAGTCAAGAAGGAGTGGCATGGGGTTTGTTGGAGACCCAGTACTTC
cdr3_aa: CASQEGVAWGLLETQYF

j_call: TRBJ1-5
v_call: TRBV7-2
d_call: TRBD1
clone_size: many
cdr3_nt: TGTGCCAGCAGCTTAAGTCAGGGGGGGCATAGCAATCAGCCCCAGCATTTT
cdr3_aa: CASSLSQGGHSNQPQHF

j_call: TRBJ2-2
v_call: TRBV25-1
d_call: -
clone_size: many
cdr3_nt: TGTGCCAGCAGTCGCCCGGTGAATTTAGGCACCGGGGAGCTGTTTTTT
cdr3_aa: CASSRPVNLGTGELFF

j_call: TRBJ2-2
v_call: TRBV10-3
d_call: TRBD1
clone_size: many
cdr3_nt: TGTGCCATCAGTAGACAGGGCCTCGCGAACACCGGGGAGCTGTTTTTT
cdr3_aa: CAISRQGLANTGELFF

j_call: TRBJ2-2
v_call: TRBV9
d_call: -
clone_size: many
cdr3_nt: TGTGCCAGCAGCGTCGGGGGCAGTAACACCGGGGAGCTGTTTTTT
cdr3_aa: CASSVGGSNTGELFF

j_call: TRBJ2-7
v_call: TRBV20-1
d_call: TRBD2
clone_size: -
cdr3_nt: TGCAGTGCTAGAGACTTTAGCGGGGGGCATTACGAGCAGTACTTC
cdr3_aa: CSARDFSGGHYEQYF

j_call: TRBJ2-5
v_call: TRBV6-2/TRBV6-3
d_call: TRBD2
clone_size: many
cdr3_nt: TGTGCCAGCAGGAGGGGGGGACTAGCGGGAAGCCAAGAGACCCAGTACTTC
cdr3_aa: CASRRGGLAGSQETQYF

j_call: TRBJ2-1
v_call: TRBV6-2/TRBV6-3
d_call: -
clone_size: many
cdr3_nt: TGTGCCAGCAGTTCATACCGGGACTCCGAGCAGTTCTTC
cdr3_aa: CASSSYRDSEQFF

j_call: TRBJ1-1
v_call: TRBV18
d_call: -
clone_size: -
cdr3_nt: TGTGCCAGCTCACCACCCAAAGGACCGAACACTGAAGCTTTCTTT
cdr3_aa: CASSPPKGPNTEAFF

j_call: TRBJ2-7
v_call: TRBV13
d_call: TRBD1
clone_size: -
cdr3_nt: TGTGCCAGCAGCATAGACAGGGCTGTCGAGCAGTACTTC
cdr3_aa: CASSIDRAVEQYF

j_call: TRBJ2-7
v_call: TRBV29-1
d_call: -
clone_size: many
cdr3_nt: TGCAGCGTTGAACAGGTCGACCACCCCTACGAGCAGTACTTC
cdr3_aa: CSVEQVDHPYEQYF

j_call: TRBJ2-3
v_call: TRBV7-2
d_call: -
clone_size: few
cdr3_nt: TGTGCCAGCAGCTTACCCCACACAGATACGCAGTATTTT
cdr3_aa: CASSLPHTDTQYF

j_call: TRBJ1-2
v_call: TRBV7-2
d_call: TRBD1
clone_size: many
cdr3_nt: TGTGCCAGCAGCTTAGGAGGGGGCAGTTCTGATGGCTACACCTTC
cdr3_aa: CASSLGGGSSDGYTF

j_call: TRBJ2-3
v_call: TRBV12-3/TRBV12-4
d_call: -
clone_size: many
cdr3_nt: TGTGCCAGCACCATACAGGGCCCCACAGATACGCAGTATTTT
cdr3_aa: CASTIQGPTDTQYF

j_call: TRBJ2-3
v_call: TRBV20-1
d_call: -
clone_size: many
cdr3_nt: TGCAGTGCTATAACAGCGGCTAGCACAGATACGCAGTATTTT
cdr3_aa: CSAITAASTDTQYF

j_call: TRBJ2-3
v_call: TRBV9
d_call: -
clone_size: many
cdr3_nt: TGTGCCAGCAGCGTAGCGGGTTACACAGATACGCAGTATTTT
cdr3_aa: CASSVAGYTDTQYF

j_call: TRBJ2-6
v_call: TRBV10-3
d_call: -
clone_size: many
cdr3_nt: TGTGCCATCAGTGAGTCAGTAGGACTCGAGCGCTCTGGGGCCAACGTCCTGACTTTC
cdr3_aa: CAISESVGLERSGANVLTF

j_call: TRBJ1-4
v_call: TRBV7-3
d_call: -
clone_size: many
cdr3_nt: TGTGCCAGCAGTCATGTTCGAGGAGGGACTGAAAAACTGTTTTTT
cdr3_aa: CASSHVRGGTEKLFF

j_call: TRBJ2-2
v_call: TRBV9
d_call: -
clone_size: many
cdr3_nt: TGTGCCAGCAGCGCCGCTAACACCGGGGAGCTGTTTTTT
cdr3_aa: CASSAANTGELFF

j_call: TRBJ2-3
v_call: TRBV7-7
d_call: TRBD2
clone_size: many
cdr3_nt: TGTGCTAGCAGCTTAGCTGCGGGAGCAGATACGCAGTATTTT
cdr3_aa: CASSLAAGADTQYF

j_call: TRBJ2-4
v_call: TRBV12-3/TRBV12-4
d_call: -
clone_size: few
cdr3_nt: TGTGCCAGCAGTTTCGGGGAGGTGGAAAACATTCAGTACTTC
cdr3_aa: CASSFGEVENIQYF

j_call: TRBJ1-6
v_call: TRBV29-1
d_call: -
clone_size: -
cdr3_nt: TGCAGCGCATCAACAGGGTTTCCTAATTCACCCCTCCACTTT
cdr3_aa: CSASTGFPNSPLHF

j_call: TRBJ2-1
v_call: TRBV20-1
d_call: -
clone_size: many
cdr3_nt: TGCAGTGCTTCCCGGGAGAACAATGAGCAGTTCTTC
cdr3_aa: CSASRENNEQFF